Below, 12 T cell receptor beta chains from the same sample are listed, as sequenced in a study of blood T cell repertoires in COVID-19. Sequencing used immunoSEQ multiplex PCR; TCRdb keeps in-frame clones, though not all of them. Among about 62,000 clones, roughly 92% were seen once, and the ten largest hold about 5.4%. Sequencing input: peripheral blood. Receptors were obtained from a human donor in a cohort sampled during active COVID-19.

The chain has TRBV18 and TRBJ2-1; TRBD1 is a possible D gene (6 bases). CDR3 length: 16 amino acids. Trimming took off 6 bases at V and 3 bases at J, with 18 bases between the two ends. Per the germline V gene, CDR1 is KGHSH and CDR2 is LQKENI. CDR3 in DNA: TGTGCCAGCTCTACCCTACTCGACAGGCTCTACAATGAGCAGTTCTTC. This sequence encodes CASSTLLDRLYNEQFF. The full variable domain, its missing parts supplied by reference TRBV18 and TRBJ2-1, is NAGVMQNPRHLVRRRGQEARLRCSPMKGHSHVYWYRQLPEEGLKFMVYLQKENIIDESGMPKERFSAEFPKEGPSILRIQQVVRGDSAAYFCASSTLLDRLYNEQFFGPGTRLTVL.

This chain links TRBV9 with TRBJ2-3; 9 nucleotides line up with TRBD2. Germline assignment: CDR1 SGDLS and CDR2 YYNGEE. V gave up 4 bases and J gave up 4 bases; unmatched junction bases: 13. There are 17 residues in the CDR3. CDR3 region: CASSLGPSSGTSDTQYF. The DNA for the CDR3 is TGTGCCAGCAGCCTCGGACCATCTAGCGGGACTTCAGATACGCAGTATTTT.

DNA for the CDR3: TGTGCCAGCAGTTATCTTGGGGGCGCCTACAATGAGCAGTTCTTC. This sequence encodes CASSYLGGAYNEQFF. The rearrangement joins TRBV6-6 to TRBJ2-1; D may be TRBD1 (6 bases). The V and J ends lost 3 bases and 2 bases respectively, with 11 bases between them. The V gene's germline CDR1 is MNHNY and CDR2 SVGAGI (reference sequence). This CDR3 contains 15 residues.

CDR3 DNA sequence: TGTGCCAGCAGCCATCTAACTAGCGGGGGTCATCAAACCTACGAGCAGTACTTC. As protein: CASSHLTSGGHQTYEQYF. This chain links TRBV3-1 (or the pseudogene TRBV3-2) with TRBJ2-7; 11 bases line up with TRBD2. The length of the CDR3 is 18 residues. In germline, CDR1 is LGHDT, CDR2 YNNKEL (reference sequence). V dropped 3 bases and J dropped 2; count of bases not matched to a gene: 12.

The chain has TRBV7-2 and TRBJ1-2; 10 bases align to TRBD1. In germline, CDR1 is SGHTA, CDR2 FQGNSA. Germline trimming cut 3 bases from V and 10 bases from J; bases unmatched to any gene: 5. CDR3 length: 13 residues. Here the CDR3 DNA reads TGTGCCAGCAGCTTTGGACAGGGGGTCGCCTACACCTTC. Protein sequence: CASSFGQGVAYTF.

This chain connects TRBV2 to TRBJ1-4, with D possibly being TRBD1 (5 bases). V was trimmed by 5 bases and J by 0 bases, leaving 10 bases between them. The V gene's germline CDR1 is SNHLY and CDR2 FYNNEI. CDR3 size: 15 residues. The CDR3 sequence is CASSNQGATNEKLFF. As DNA, the CDR3 is TGTGCCAGCAGTAACCAGGGTGCAACTAATGAAAAACTGTTTTTT.

The genes are TRBV4-1 and TRBJ2-7; TRBD1 aligns across 7 bases. CDR1 and CDR2 from the germline V gene are MGHRA and YSYEKL. This CDR3 has 14 residues. The J segment lost 4 bases and the V segment lost 6 bases, leaving 9 bases of the junction unmatched. CDR3 protein: CASSPYRGTYEQYF. The CDR3 DNA is TGCGCCAGCAGTCCCTACAGGGGTACGTACGAGCAGTACTTC.

This clone was seen a handful of times. The CDR3 here is CASRTGGEQYF. The DNA for the CDR3 is TGTGCCAGCCGGACAGGGGGCGAGCAGTACTTC. This chain connects TRBV7-9 to TRBJ2-7; 10 bases map to TRBD1. There are 11 residues in the CDR3. Germline V gives CDR1 SEHNR, CDR2 FQNEAQ (reference sequence). With V trimmed by 8 bases and J by 6 bases, 1 base remained unmatched.

This clone was detected once. The genes are TRBV4-1 and TRBJ1-2; 9 bases are a match to TRBD1. CDR1 and CDR2 (germline): MGHRA, YSYEKL. J gave up 2 bases and V 3 bases, and 1 base lay outside the gene matches. CDR3 size: 14 residues. The DNA for the CDR3 is TGCGCCAGCAGCCATGGGACAGGGAACTATGGCTACACCTTC. It yields the protein CASSHGTGNYGYTF.

The CDR3 is CATSRPRSGDSGANVLTF. Here the CDR3 DNA reads TGTGCCACCAGCCGACCACGGTCAGGGGACTCTGGGGCCAACGTCCTGACTTTC. V is TRBV15 and J is TRBJ2-6, with a tentative D call TRBD1 (6 bases). The CDR3 runs 18 residues. V was cut by 5 bases and J by 0 bases, with 17 bases left in between. Germline-derived CDR1 and CDR2 are LNHNV and YYDKDF (reference sequence).

Points on this clone: Other DNA sequences from this sample encode an identical CDR3 as well. The rearrangement uses TRBV3-1 (or the pseudogene TRBV3-2) and TRBJ2-3; D uncertain. Germline V gene lookup returns CDR1 LGHDT and CDR2 YNNKEL (reference sequence). Trimming cost V 3 bases and J 6 bases, with 4 bases left between them. This CDR3 comprises 11 residues. The CDR3: CASSQRDTQYF. DNA of the CDR3: TGTGCCAGCAGCCAGAGGGATACGCAGTATTTT.

The CDR3 sequence is CASSFRLAGVNEQYF. As DNA, the CDR3 is TGTGCCAGCAGTTTTAGACTAGCGGGGGTTAACGAGCAGTACTTC. V is TRBV28 and J is TRBJ2-7, with 12 bases that match TRBD2. The CDR3 loop spans 15 amino acids. Germline trimming cut 3 bases from V and 5 bases from J; bases unmatched to any gene: 5. The germline CDR1 and CDR2 sequences are MDHEN and SYDVKM.